Below, 22 T cell receptor beta chains from the same sample are listed, as sequenced in a study of technical replicates of blood from several donors. The protocol was immunoSEQ multiplex PCR, while the TCRdb copy is restricted to in-frame clones and leaves out a portion. The table records some 57,000 clones, roughly nine tenths of them present only once. Sequenced: PBMCs. The receptors stem from a human donor in good health. Some clones in this sample may be carry-over from other donors' samples.

V is TRBV2 and J is TRBJ2-7, with 9 bases matching TRBD2. There are 15 residues in the CDR3. Germline V gene sequence: CDR1 SNHLY, CDR2 FYNNEI. V trimming: 1 base; J trimming: 4 bases; junction bases outside the gene matches: 5. CDR3 DNA sequence: TGTGCCAGCAGTGAAGTGGCGGGAGGGCCATACGAGCAGTACTTC. This codes for CASSEVAGGPYEQYF.

The chain combines TRBV5-1 with TRBJ2-7; 12 bases are shared with TRBD2. The CDR3 length is 18 residues. CDR1 is SGHRS, CDR2 YFSETQ, per germline. V gave up 2 bases and J gave up 7 bases; unmatched junction bases: 16. CDR3 protein: CASSFSPGLAGVLGEQYF. DNA of the CDR3: TGCGCCAGCAGCTTTTCCCCGGGACTAGCGGGTGTTCTTGGTGAGCAGTACTTC.

This clone was found once. The V gene is TRBV7-2, the J gene TRBJ1-1; 7 bases match TRBD1. The CDR3 consists of 15 residues. The V segment lost 3 bases and the J segment 6 bases; nucleotides outside the gene matches: 10. Germline CDR1 and CDR2: SGHTA and FQGNSA. DNA for the CDR3: TGTGCCAGCAGCTTTAACAGGGGAGACGTCGCTGAAGCTTTCTTT. Translating it yields CASSFNRGDVAEAFF.

V and J are TRBV19 and TRBJ1-2, with D perhaps TRBD1 (6 bases). Germline lookup yields CDR1 LNHDA and CDR2 SQIVND (reference sequence). The CDR3 covers 14 residues. The V end lost 5 bases, the J end lost 0 bases, and 10 bases lay between the germline ends. Here the CDR3 reads CASSPGTTNYGYTF. Written as DNA, the CDR3 is TGTGCCAGTAGTCCCGGGACAACTAACTATGGCTACACCTTC. Using reference TRBV19 and TRBJ1-2 for the parts outside the CDR3, the full variable domain is DGGITQSPKYLFRKEGQNVTLSCEQNLNHDAMYWYRQDPGQGLRLIYYSQIVNDFQKGDIAEGYSVSREKKESFPLTVTSAQKNPTAFYLCASSPGTTNYGYTFGSGTRLTVV.

The rearrangement links TRBV5-1 to TRBJ2-7, with 7 nucleotides matching TRBD2. Trimming at V came to 2 bases and at J to 6 bases, leaving 8 bases not matched to a gene. The CDR3 extends over 14 amino acids. Germline V lookup: CDR1 SGHRS, CDR2 YFSETQ. The CDR3 loop reads CASSFGTTSLEQYF. DNA of the CDR3: TGCGCCAGCAGCTTCGGGACTACCTCACTCGAGCAGTACTTC.

V usage is TRBV28 and J usage is TRBJ2-5, with D uncertain. CDR3 length: 11 amino acids. Germline V gives CDR1 MDHEN, CDR2 SYDVKM. With 8 bases removed from V and 3 bases from J, the gap between germline ends came to 7 bases. This chain's CDR3 is CASSEEETQYF. CDR3 DNA: TGTGCCAGCTCTGAGGAAGAGACCCAGTACTTC.

This clone has a single count. The V call is TRBV5-4, the J call TRBJ2-5, with TRBD2 identical over 8 bases. This CDR3 comprises 16 residues. Trimming at V came to 4 bases and at J to 7 bases, leaving 15 bases not matched to a gene. The V gene's germline CDR1 is SGHNT and CDR2 YYREEE (reference sequence). The CDR3 here is CASSRGGSAGAVTQYF. DNA of the CDR3: TGTGCCAGCAGCCGAGGAGGTTCAGCGGGGGCGGTGACCCAGTACTTC.

This rearrangement joins TRBV30 to TRBJ2-1, with 9 bases identical to TRBD2. Looked up from germline, CDR1 is GTSNPN and CDR2 is SVGIG (reference sequence). Losses at the gene ends were 1 base for V and 7 bases for J; bases not matched to a gene: 2. This CDR3 is 13 amino acids long. CDR3 DNA sequence: TGTGCCTGGAGTGGCGCGGGAGGGAATGAGCAGTTCTTC. This encodes CAWSGAGGNEQFF.

This chain links TRBV9 with TRBJ2-3, with 9 bases lining up with TRBD2. The CDR3 is 15 residues long. Germline V lookup: CDR1 SGDLS, CDR2 YYNGEE. Unmatched junction bases numbered 4, after V lost 3 bases and J lost 2 bases. CDR3 nucleotide sequence: TGTGCCAGCAGCGCTCTAGCGGGGACCACAGATACGCAGTATTTT. It codes for CASSALAGTTDTQYF. The entire variable domain, with the rest obtained from reference TRBV9 and TRBJ2-3, is as follows: DSGVTQTPKHLITATGQRVTLRCSPRSGDLSVYWYQQSLDQGLQFLIQYYNGEERAKGNILERFSAQQFPDLHSELNLSSLELGDSALYFCASSALAGTTDTQYFGPGTRLTVL.

The V and J genes are TRBV12-5 and TRBJ2-1, with a weak D call TRBD1 (5 bases). This CDR3 is built from 11 residues. V lost 6 bases to trimming and J lost 11 bases, with 11 bases between them. Germline lookup yields CDR1 LGHNT and CDR2 FRNRAP. The CDR3 sequence is CASGLGLQQFF. The CDR3 region has the DNA TGTGCTAGTGGCCTGGGGCTCCAGCAGTTCTTC.

The chain has TRBV4-2 and TRBJ1-1; TRBD1 agrees at 10 bases. Trimming removed 0 bases from V and 10 bases from J; junction bases left unmatched: 14. CDR3 length: 17 residues. Germline V lookup: CDR1 LGHNA, CDR2 YNFKEQ. The CDR3 DNA reads TGTGCCAGCAGCCAAGAGGACGGGGGACAGGGGACGGCGTCAGCTTTCTTT. It codes for CASSQEDGGQGTASAFF.

CDR3 in DNA: TGTGCCAGTAGTATAGTGGCCACAGGGAACTACGAGCAGTACTTC. This codes for CASSIVATGNYEQYF. V gene TRBV19 combines with J gene TRBJ2-7, with a weak D call TRBD1 (6 bases). The V end was cut by 1 base, the J end by 3 bases, with 13 bases between. The CDR3 contains 15 residues. Germline values: CDR1 LNHDA, CDR2 SQIVND (reference sequence).

The V call is TRBV5-1, the J call TRBJ1-2, with 8 bases that match TRBD1. V shed 4 bases, J shed 6 bases, and the junction held 2 bases outside the gene matches. The CDR3 extends over 12 amino acids. Germline CDR1 is SGHRS and CDR2 is YFSETQ. In DNA, the CDR3 is TGCGCCAGCAGCCCGGACAGGGATGGCTACACCTTC. Translation: CASSPDRDGYTF. The complete variable domain, with remaining parts taken from reference TRBV5-1 and TRBJ1-2, reads KAGVTQTPRYLIKTRGQQVTLSCSPISGHRSVSWYQQTPGQGLQFLFEYFSETQRNKGNFPGRFSGRQFSNSRSEMNVSTLELGDSALYLCASSPDRDGYTFGSGTRLTVV.

CDR3 in amino acids: CASSILGGASYEQYF. The CDR3 DNA is TGCGCCAGCAGCATCCTCGGGGGGGCAAGTTACGAGCAGTACTTC. The genes are TRBV5-1 and TRBJ2-7; 8 positions match TRBD2. J gave up 4 bases and V 4 bases, and 10 bases lay outside the gene matches. This CDR3 contains 15 residues. CDR1 is SGHRS and CDR2 is YFSETQ in the germline V gene.

The CDR3 nucleotides are TGTGCCAGTAGTGCCCTCGGACAGGGCGCCGGGGAGCTGTTTTTT. Translating gives CASSALGQGAGELFF. The chain carries TRBV19 and TRBJ2-2; 8 bases agree with TRBD1. Germline assignment: CDR1 LNHDA and CDR2 SQIVND (reference sequence). This CDR3 is 15 amino acids long. V was clipped by 5 bases and J by 6 bases; unmatched bases: 8.

The gene calls are TRBV4-2 and TRBJ2-5, with TRBD2 matching 9 bases. The CDR3 spans 16 residues. The V gene's germline CDR1 is LGHNA and CDR2 YNFKEQ. V shed 1 base, J shed 3 bases, and the junction held 6 bases outside the gene matches. In nucleotides, the CDR3 is TGTGCCAGCAGCCAAGGAAATGTAGCGGGGGAAGAGACCCAGTACTTC. Residues: CASSQGNVAGEETQYF.

The chain is built from TRBV6-1 and TRBJ1-4, with D unresolved. Looked up from germline, CDR1 is MNHNS and CDR2 is SASEGT. The CDR3 has 13 amino acids. V shed 0 bases and J shed 8 bases, with 7 bases lying between them. The CDR3 sequence is CASSEARREKLFF. The CDR3 DNA reads TGTGCCAGCAGTGAAGCGCGCAGGGAAAAACTGTTTTTT.

This clone was recorded once. This chain joins TRBV11-2 and TRBJ2-5; 11 bases are a match to TRBD2. Trimming at V came to 6 bases and at J to 5 bases, leaving 11 bases not matched to a gene. Germline V lookup: CDR1 SGHAT, CDR2 FQNNGV. The CDR3 totals 16 residues. The CDR3 protein is CASRGGTSGVWETQYF. The CDR3 region has the DNA TGTGCCAGCAGAGGCGGGACTAGCGGTGTGTGGGAGACCCAGTACTTC. The full variable domain, in which reference TRBV11-2 and TRBJ2-5 provide the parts outside the CDR3, is EAGVAQSPRYKIIEKRQSVAFWCNPISGHATLYWYQQILGQGPKLLIQFQNNGVVDDSQLPKDRFSAERLKGVDSTLKIQPAKLEDSAVYLCASRGGTSGVWETQYFGPGTRLLVL.

The V gene is TRBV29-1, the J gene TRBJ2-7; 8 positions agree with TRBD2. CDR3 length: 13 amino acids. The germline gives CDR1 SQVTM, CDR2 ANQGSEA. The V gene end was trimmed by 5 bases and the J gene end by 2 bases; junction bases not matched to a gene: 5. The CDR3 DNA reads as TGCAGCGTTTCACTAGCGGATACCTACGAGCAGTACTTC. Translating it yields CSVSLADTYEQYF.

This clone was detected only a few times. The V gene is TRBV4-3, the J gene TRBJ1-2; D gene ambiguous. The CDR3 sequence is 16 residues long. The V gene lost 0 bases and the J gene lost 4 bases, with 15 bases spanning the gap. Germline CDR1 is LGHNA and CDR2 is YSLEER. CDR3 bases: TGCGCCAGCAGCCAAGATAGTACAGAAGCCTTCTATGGCTACACCTTC. This gives the protein CASSQDSTEAFYGYTF.

The chain carries TRBV29-1 and TRBJ2-1; D is perhaps TRBD1 (6 bases). This CDR3 has 15 amino acids. The germline CDR1 and CDR2 sequences are SQVTM and ANQGSEA. V was pared by 2 bases and J by 5 bases, with 16 bases between. CDR3 in amino acids: CSVESPGAYDNEQFF. CDR3 sequence (DNA): TGCAGCGTTGAATCCCCAGGGGCTTACGACAATGAGCAGTTCTTC.

This chain joins TRBV9 and TRBJ1-2; 7 bases match TRBD1. Germline CDR1 is SGDLS and CDR2 is YYNGEE. The V gene end was trimmed by 6 bases and the J gene end by 5 bases; junction bases not matched to a gene: 10. The CDR3 extends over 14 amino acids. CDR3 sequence: CASTPQRQGYGYTF. The CDR3 DNA sequence: TGTGCCAGCACCCCACAGAGACAGGGTTATGGCTACACCTTC.